Sequencing of this T cell receptor (beta chain) was carried out in a study of PD-L1 blockade in urothelial cancer. For the study at large: Across blood samples, T cells had a median count of approximately 130,000. Study-wide findings and caveats: At 3 weeks on treatment, tumor-associated clones expanded more with durable benefit.

Points on this clone: As yet, its antigen is unknown.

Time point noted: pretreatment peripheral blood. Assay used: immunoSEQ multiplex PCR; TCRdb lists only in-frame clones, some missing. Here the sample spans roughly 63,000 clones, 80% to 90% being singletons. Specimen: PBMCs, collected around atezolizumab (anti-PD-L1) treatment. The clonotype comes from a man aged 65 to 79 with urothelial cancer.

CDR3 in DNA: TGCGCCAGCAGCCTAGGACTAGCGGGAGTTGGCTACGAGCAGTACTTC. Its translation: CASSLGLAGVGYEQYF. This chain connects TRBV4-3 to TRBJ2-7; the match to TRBD2 covers 13 bases. Germline V lookup: CDR1 LGHNA, CDR2 YSLEER. V was clipped by 4 bases and J by 3 bases; unmatched bases: 6. The CDR3 is 16 residues long.